The clone carrying this T cell receptor beta chain was recorded only once. The data originate from a study of blood T cell repertoires in COVID-19. About the research overall: Samples representing acute and convalescent COVID-19 were sourced from the United States, Italy and Spain. Nucleic acid was either cDNA or gDNA, and it came from T cells, B-cell-depleted T cells, or PBMCs.

Trimming shortened V by 4 bases and J by 2 bases, and 11 bases separated the two germline ends. The length of the CDR3 is 14 residues. Germline CDR1 and CDR2: SGHTA and FQGNSA. Original methodology: Reference gene primer amplification gave estimated nucleated cell counts. Profiled with immunoSEQ multiplex PCR; TCRdb holds only in-frame clones, not every one. V and J calls and clone size are given by that table; D and trimming were obtained from the DNA. The sample shows some 38,000 clones, about 82% of them seen only once. The source is a man between 45 and 60 years old with active COVID-19. Sequences were obtained from peripheral blood. The chain uses TRBV7-2 and TRBJ1-1; possible D gene TRBD1, 6 bases. The CDR3 DNA sequence: TGTGCCAGCAGCTGGGGCAGGGGAAACACTGAAGCTTTCTTT. As protein: CASSWGRGNTEAFF. The variable domain in full, completed from reference TRBV7-2 and TRBJ1-1, reads GAGVSQSPSNKVTEKGKDVELRCDPISGHTALYWYRQSLGQGLEFLIYFQGNSAPDKSGLPSDRFSAERTGGSVSTLTIQRTQQEDSAVYLCASSWGRGNTEAFFGQGTRLTVV.